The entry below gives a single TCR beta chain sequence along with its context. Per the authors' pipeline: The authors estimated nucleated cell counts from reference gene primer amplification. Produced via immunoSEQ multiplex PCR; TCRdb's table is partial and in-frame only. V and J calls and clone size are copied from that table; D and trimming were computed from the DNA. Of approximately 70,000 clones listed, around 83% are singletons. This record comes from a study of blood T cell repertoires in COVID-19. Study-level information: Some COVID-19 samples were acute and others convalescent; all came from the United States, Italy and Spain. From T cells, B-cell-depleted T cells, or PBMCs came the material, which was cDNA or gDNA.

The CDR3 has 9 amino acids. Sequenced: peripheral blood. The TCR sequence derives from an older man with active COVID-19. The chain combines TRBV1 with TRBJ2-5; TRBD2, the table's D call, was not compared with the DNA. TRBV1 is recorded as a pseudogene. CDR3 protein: CTGRETQYF. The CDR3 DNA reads TGCACGGGGAGGGAGACCCAGTACTTC.